This paragraph covers one T cell receptor beta chain sequence. Its antigen is not identified. This entry comes from a study of T cell repertoires in cytomegalovirus infection. For the study at large: A matching HLA type, together with CMV infection, was signaled by public TCR beta signatures. General observations from the study: Public TCR beta family frequency separated CMV-and-HLA carriers, including in an independent cohort. It was HLA-C-restricted CMV-specific TCR beta clonotypes that dominated the response ex vivo.

There are 13 residues in the CDR3. V was trimmed by 5 bases and J by 3 bases, leaving 10 bases between them. Per germline, CDR1 LNHDA and CDR2 SQIVND (reference sequence). TCRdb reprocessed the reads via MiXCR and lists one record per CDR3 protein. Of 200,000 or so distinct CDR3 sequences in the sample, approximately 19% were seen once. Sample: PBMCs. The rearrangement links TRBV19 to TRBJ2-5; D may be TRBD2 (5 bases). This TCR was recovered from a human donor in good health (CMV status not recorded). Some clones in this sample may be carry-over from other donors' samples. Written as DNA, the CDR3 is TGTGCCAGTAGTCTGATCGGGAAAGAGACCCAGTACTTC. Residues: CASSLIGKETQYF.